Following are 25 T cell receptor beta chains from one sample sequenced in a study of CD8+CD57+ T cells in acquired aplastic anemia. TCR beta VDJ combinations and CDR3 sequences were profiled from genomic DNA. A single record per CDR3 protein comes from TCRdb applying MiXCR to the reads. The sample shows some 140,000 distinct CDR3 sequences, approximately 41% of them seen only once. Sequenced sample: sorted CD4+, CD8+, or CD8+CD57+ T cells (not recorded which) from PBMCs. All receptors come from a human donor in good health, serving as a control.

A note on this clonotype: One end of the junction does not line up with germline, which may come from a read error. CDR3: CAGSMSGNQPQHF. The CDR3 coding sequence is TGTGCCGGTAGTATGTCGGGGAATCAGCCCCAGCATTTT. The chain recombines TRBV19 with TRBJ1-5; D gene ambiguous. The CDR3 loop spans 13 amino acids. The germline gives CDR1 LNHDA, CDR2 SQIVND (reference sequence).

Ten or more counts support this clonotype. The chain employs TRBV6-1 and TRBJ2-7, with no clear D. V lost 9 bases to trimming and J lost 5 bases, with 23 bases between them. Looked up from germline, CDR1 is MNHNS and CDR2 is SASEGT. The CDR3 runs to 15 residues. CDR3 loop: CASSSDLPPRDEQYF. The CDR3 DNA reads TGTGCCAGTTCGTCGGACCTCCCTCCAAGGGACGAGCAGTACTTC.

This clonotype was recorded at least ten times. The CDR3 DNA is TGCAGTGCTAGACGCGAGGCTGTGGGGAAACAAGAGACCCAGTACTTC. It codes for CSARREAVGKQETQYF. This chain joins TRBV20-1 and TRBJ2-5; D uncertain. This CDR3 has 16 amino acids. V lost 2 bases to trimming and J lost 2 bases, with 18 bases between them. Germline-derived CDR1 and CDR2 are DFQATT and SNEGSKA (reference sequence).

The chain links TRBV19 to TRBJ2-5; 9 bases line up with TRBD2. J gave up 4 bases and V 4 bases, and 4 bases lay outside the gene matches. The CDR3 is 14 amino acids. Looked up from germline, CDR1 is LNHDA and CDR2 is SQIVND (reference sequence). The CDR3 DNA sequence: TGTGCCAGTAGTACGGGACTAGCCGGAGAGACCCAGTACTTC. This encodes CASSTGLAGETQYF. Combining the CDR3 with reference TRBV19 and TRBJ2-5 gives the whole variable domain DGGITQSPKYLFRKEGQNVTLSCEQNLNHDAMYWYRQDPGQGLRLIYYSQIVNDFQKGDIAEGYSVSREKKESFPLTVTSAQKNPTAFYLCASSTGLAGETQYFGPGTRLLVL.

The J gene is TRBJ1-1, the V gene TRBV19; D gene unclear. This CDR3 has 11 amino acids. Between the trimmed V and J ends, which lost 7 bases and 8 bases, there was a span of 11 bases. Germline V gene lookup returns CDR1 LNHDA and CDR2 SQIVND (reference sequence). The DNA for the CDR3 is TGTGCCAGTATAACACCAAGGGAAGCTTTCTTT. Protein: CASITPREAFF.

This clonotype was recorded many times. The chain uses TRBV6-1 and TRBJ1-2; possibly TRBD1 for D (5 bases). V lost 4 bases and J 6 bases, leaving 18 bases between the germline ends. Germline V lookup: CDR1 MNHNS, CDR2 SASEGT. The CDR3 consists of 15 residues. CDR3: CASSAWDELPDGYTF. The DNA of the CDR3 is TGTGCCAGCAGTGCCTGGGACGAACTCCCGGATGGCTACACCTTC.

This clonotype was detected ten times or more. The chain is built from TRBV3-1 and TRBJ1-2, with unresolved D. This CDR3 is 14 amino acids long. Germline CDR1 is LGHDT and CDR2 is YNNKEL (reference sequence). Trimming removed 4 bases from V and 7 bases from J, with 16 bases in between. Here the CDR3 reads CASSPSPLSSGYTF. The CDR3 nucleotides read TGTGCCAGCAGCCCATCCCCACTGTCGAGTGGCTACACCTTC.

Remarks on this clonotype: Being one base from a much bigger clone, this may be a read error. The chain recombines TRBV3-1 with TRBJ1-1; D unclear. V was cut by 1 base and J by 1 base, with 4 bases left in between. This CDR3 has 13 amino acids. Germline values: CDR1 LGHDT, CDR2 YNNKEL (reference sequence). CDR3 sequence reads: CASSQVPNTEAFF. DNA for the CDR3: TGTGCCAGCAGCCAAGTCCCGAACACTGAAGCTTTCTTT.

This clonotype was seen many times. The chain uses TRBV19 and TRBJ2-4, with D hard to call. Germline CDR1 LNHDA, CDR2 SQIVND (reference sequence). There are 14 residues in the CDR3. V lost 3 bases and J 0 bases, leaving 6 bases between the germline ends. CDR3 DNA: TGTGCCAGTAGTATGATGGGAGCCAAAAACATTCAGTACTTC. Translation gives CASSMMGAKNIQYF.

This clonotype showed up many times. In DNA form, the CDR3 reads TGTGCCAGCTCACCAGCTAATCAGCCCCAGCATTTT. Amino acid sequence: CASSPANQPQHF. This chain uses TRBV18 with TRBJ1-5; D is uncertain. The CDR3 has 12 amino acids. Trimming removed 2 bases from V and 4 bases from J, with 3 bases in between. The germline gives CDR1 KGHSH, CDR2 LQKENI.

This clonotype came up a few times. The chain joins TRBV28 to TRBJ2-7; D is unresolved. Germline assignment: CDR1 MDHEN and CDR2 SYDVKM. The V end lost 1 base, the J end lost 0 bases, and 7 bases lay between the germline ends. This CDR3 region has 14 residues. CDR3 amino acids: CASSLSQDSYEQYF. The CDR3 bases are TGTGCCAGCAGTTTATCTCAAGACTCCTACGAGCAGTACTTC.

Many counts were recorded for this clonotype. This chain links TRBV6-1 with TRBJ1-5; D not resolved. The CDR3 is 13 amino acids. Trimming left V 3 bases short and J 9 bases short, with 12 bases between. Per the germline V gene, CDR1 is MNHNS and CDR2 is SASEGT. The chain's CDR3 is CASSDSAIRPQHF. The CDR3 DNA follows: TGTGCCAGCAGTGATTCGGCGATAAGGCCCCAGCATTTT.

This clonotype was detected ten times or more. This chain joins TRBV20-1 and TRBJ2-7, with 8 bases matching TRBD2. The V segment lost 4 bases and the J segment 7 bases; nucleotides outside the gene matches: 9. Germline values: CDR1 DFQATT, CDR2 SNEGSKA (reference sequence). The CDR3 runs 13 residues. The CDR3 DNA follows: TGCAGTGCTATCTTAAGCGGGAGCGGTGAGCAGTACTTC. Protein sequence: CSAILSGSGEQYF.

V is TRBV19 and J is TRBJ2-5, with TRBD1 identical over 9 bases. The germline V gene encodes CDR1 LNHDA and CDR2 SQIVND (reference sequence). V gave up 6 bases and J gave up 6 bases; unmatched junction bases: 8. This CDR3 is built from 14 residues. CDR3 region: CASSVTGGGQTQYF. In DNA, the CDR3 is TGTGCCAGTAGCGTGACAGGGGGTGGGCAGACCCAGTACTTC.

V usage is TRBV18 and J usage is TRBJ1-1; the match to TRBD1 covers 7 bases. This CDR3 spans 13 amino acids. The germline CDR1 and CDR2 sequences are KGHSH and LQKENI. The J segment lost 7 bases and the V segment lost 2 bases, leaving 4 bases of the junction unmatched. Here the CDR3 DNA reads TGTGCCAGCTCACCAAGGGACAGCCATGAAGCTTTCTTT. Protein product: CASSPRDSHEAFF.

This rearrangement joins TRBV2 to TRBJ1-2; D perhaps matches TRBD1 (6 bases). CDR3 length: 15 residues. Trimming cost V 1 base and J 5 bases, with 14 bases left between them. CDR1 and CDR2 (germline): SNHLY, FYNNEI. DNA of the CDR3: TGTGCCAGCAGTGAAGAGGGGGTGGGGACATATGGCTACACCTTC. Its translation: CASSEEGVGTYGYTF.

Ten or more counts support this clonotype. The rearrangement joins TRBV20-1 to TRBJ1-1; possibly TRBD1 for D (5 bases). The V end lost 3 bases, the J end lost 3 bases, and 17 bases lay between the germline ends. The CDR3 has 15 amino acids. The germline V gene has CDR1 DFQATT and CDR2 SNEGSKA (reference sequence). The CDR3 DNA is TGCAGTGCTAGGCAGTACCGGGCAGGGTACACTGAAGCTTTCTTT. Protein sequence: CSARQYRAGYTEAFF.

This chain joins TRBV12-3 or TRBV12-4 and TRBJ2-1; 7 nucleotides align to TRBD1. This CDR3 is 15 amino acids long. Losses at the gene ends were 6 bases for V and 7 bases for J; bases not matched to a gene: 12. The CDR3 spells CASSLGGGYLNEQFF. For the CDR3, the DNA is TGTGCCAGCAGCCTAGGGGGCGGGTATCTGAATGAGCAGTTCTTC.

The CDR3 sequence: CASSLRGSEQYF. The CDR3 DNA is TGTGCCAGCAGCTTACGGGGGTCCGAGCAGTACTTC. V gene TRBV7-2 combines with J gene TRBJ2-7, with D perhaps TRBD2 (6 bases). The CDR3 consists of 12 residues. Germline V gene sequence: CDR1 SGHTA, CDR2 FQGNSA. V was clipped by 2 bases and J by 6 bases, with 8 bases between them. Supplemented by reference TRBV7-2 and TRBJ2-7, the full variable domain reads GAGVSQSPSNKVTEKGKDVELRCDPISGHTALYWYRQSLGQGLEFLIYFQGNSAPDKSGLPSDRFSAERTGGSVSTLTIQRTQQEDSAVYLCASSLRGSEQYFGPGTRLTVT.

In the case of this clonotype: A read error may account for a junction end that differs from germline. V and J are TRBV3-1 and TRBJ1-1; D ambiguous. Per germline, CDR1 LGHDT and CDR2 YNNKEL (reference sequence). The CDR3 is 13 residues long. CDR3: CASSQQIGHEALF. CDR3 DNA sequence: TGTGCCAGCAGCCAGCAAATAGGCCATGAAGCTCTCTTT. The variable domain in full, completed from reference TRBV3-1 and TRBJ1-1, reads DTAVSQTPKYLVTQMGNDKSIKCEQNLGHDTMYWYKQDSKKFLKIMFSYNNKELIINETVPNRFSPKSPDKAHLNLHINSLELGDSAVYFCASSQQIGHEALFGQGTRLTVV.

Many counts were recorded for this clonotype. J is TRBJ2-7 and V is TRBV6-1; possible D gene TRBD2, 7 bases. The V gene's germline CDR1 is MNHNS and CDR2 SASEGT. CDR3 size: 12 residues. V was shortened by 4 bases and J by 9 bases, with 13 bases between the two germline ends. This CDR3 is CASSAGGGGQYF. CDR3 coding DNA: TGTGCCAGCAGTGCCGGGGGCGGGGGGCAGTACTTC.

The J gene is TRBJ1-1, the V gene TRBV7-9; D ambiguous. Trimming removed 5 bases from V and 4 bases from J, with 14 bases in between. This CDR3 has 14 amino acids. The germline V gene has CDR1 SEHNR and CDR2 FQNEAQ (reference sequence). The CDR3 bases are TGTGCCAGCAGCCCGAACCCTGCCGGCACTGAAGCTTTCTTT. As protein: CASSPNPAGTEAFF.

The chain joins TRBV25-1 to TRBJ2-7, with 10 bases aligning to TRBD1. The germline V gene has CDR1 MGHDK and CDR2 SYGVNS. This CDR3 comprises 15 residues. V shed 6 bases and J 6 bases; nucleotides not matched to a gene: 11. DNA of the CDR3: TGTGCCAGCAGCCCAACCGGGACAGGGGACTCCGAGCAGTACTTC. Amino acids: CASSPTGTGDSEQYF.

The chain has TRBV5-1 and TRBJ2-3; D gene unclear. The CDR3 contains 15 residues. Deletions cut 0 bases from V and 1 base from J, with 9 bases between. The germline V gene has CDR1 SGHRS and CDR2 YFSETQ. The CDR3 protein is CASSLGGRGTDTQYF. In nucleotides, the CDR3 is TGCGCCAGCAGCTTGGGGGGAAGAGGCACAGATACGCAGTATTTT. Supplemented by reference TRBV5-1 and TRBJ2-3, the full variable domain reads KAGVTQTPRYLIKTRGQQVTLSCSPISGHRSVSWYQQTPGQGLQFLFEYFSETQRNKGNFPGRFSGRQFSNSRSEMNVSTLELGDSALYLCASSLGGRGTDTQYFGPGTRLTVL.

This clonotype was seen repeatedly, ten times or more. The CDR3 bases are TGTGCCCTACAGGGTACAACTAATGAAAAACTGTTTTTT. It yields the protein CALQGTTNEKLFF. The rearrangement joins TRBV6-1 to TRBJ1-4, with a possible D match to TRBD1 (6 bases). This CDR3 contains 13 residues. Germline CDR1 is MNHNS and CDR2 is SASEGT. Trimming left V 11 bases short and J 0 bases short, with 10 bases between.